Presented here are 29 T cell receptor beta chains from one specimen sequenced in a study of control samples from healthy donors and cancer patients. Some clones are missing from TCRdb's copy, which holds only in-frame ones; the method was immunoSEQ multiplex PCR. Among approximately 94,000 clones listed, roughly 90% were seen once. Sequenced sample: blood. These receptors all come from a woman aged 45-60 years in good health.

This clone was recorded a few times. The chain carries TRBV7-9 and TRBJ1-1; 7 nucleotides agree with TRBD1. CDR1 SEHNR and CDR2 FQNEAQ come from the germline V gene (reference sequence). V dropped 5 bases and J dropped 1; count of bases not matched to a gene: 7. CDR3 length equals 15 residues. This chain's CDR3 is CASSLQTGPNTEAFF. DNA for the CDR3: TGTGCCAGCAGCCTACAGACAGGGCCGAACACTGAAGCTTTCTTT.

The chain carries TRBV7-6 and TRBJ1-5, with 9 bases that match TRBD1. The CDR3 spans 16 residues. The germline V gene encodes CDR1 SGHVS and CDR2 FNYEAQ. Germline trimming cut 1 base from V and 5 bases from J; bases unmatched to any gene: 6. In DNA form, the CDR3 reads TGTGCCAGCAGCTTAGAAGCCACAGGGGGCCATCAGCCCCAGCATTTT. It yields the protein CASSLEATGGHQPQHF.

The V gene is TRBV24-1, the J gene TRBJ2-2; 12 bases are a match to TRBD2. The length of the CDR3 is 20 residues. After removal of 3 bases from V and 4 bases from J, the junction contained 14 bases not matched to a gene. Looked up from germline, CDR1 is KGHDR and CDR2 is SFDVKD. CDR3 amino acids: CATSDRRTSGVGWGTGELFF. CDR3 DNA sequence: TGTGCCACCAGTGATCGGCGGACTAGCGGGGTCGGGTGGGGCACCGGGGAGCTGTTTTTT.

This clone came up many times. The chain recombines TRBV6-2 or TRBV6-3 with TRBJ2-5; TRBD2 matches 7 bases. This CDR3 contains 15 residues. J lost 3 bases, V lost 2 bases, and 6 bases had no gene match. Germline CDR1 reads MNHEY; CDR2 reads SVGEGT. CDR3 loop: CASSYPRELEETQYF. CDR3 DNA: TGTGCCAGCAGTTACCCGCGGGAGTTGGAAGAGACCCAGTACTTC.

J is TRBJ1-1 and V is TRBV7-9; D is perhaps TRBD1 (6 bases). V lost 2 bases and J lost 1, with 14 bases in between. This CDR3 spans 16 amino acids. CDR1 SEHNR and CDR2 FQNEAQ come from the germline V gene (reference sequence). DNA of the CDR3: TGTGCCAGCAGCTTAAGGGGGGCAGGGAAGAACACTGAAGCTTTCTTT. This encodes CASSLRGAGKNTEAFF.

The rearrangement links TRBV11-2 to TRBJ2-2, with D unclear. The germline V gene encodes CDR1 SGHAT and CDR2 FQNNGV. This CDR3 region has 17 residues. Trimming took off 1 base at V and 0 bases at J, with 12 bases between the two ends. The CDR3 protein is CASSLGLRRANTGELFF. For the CDR3, the DNA is TGTGCCAGCAGCTTAGGTCTCCGCCGGGCGAACACCGGGGAGCTGTTTTTT.

This clone was counted only a few times. The chain recombines TRBV11-3 with TRBJ2-2; TRBD2 matches at 9 bases. The CDR3 consists of 17 residues. V dropped 6 bases and J dropped 0; count of bases not matched to a gene: 8. Germline V CDR1 and CDR2: SGHNT, YENEEA. The CDR3 DNA reads TGTGCCAGCAGTCGTCCGGGACTAGCTGCGAACACCGGGGAGCTGTTTTTT. It codes for CASSRPGLAANTGELFF.

The chain joins TRBV4-2 to TRBJ1-2; D is undetermined. The germline CDR1 and CDR2 sequences are LGHNA and YNFKEQ. Trimming cost V 0 bases and J 1 base, with 12 bases left between them. This CDR3 has 16 residues. This CDR3 reads CASSQDSAAFNYGYTF. For the CDR3, the DNA is TGTGCCAGCAGCCAAGATTCGGCAGCCTTTAACTATGGCTACACCTTC.

This chain connects TRBV30 to TRBJ2-3, with TRBD2 matching 8 bases. The germline V gene has CDR1 GTSNPN and CDR2 SVGIG (reference sequence). V shed 3 bases and J 4 bases; nucleotides not matched to a gene: 12. The CDR3 loop spans 16 amino acids. Here the CDR3 DNA reads TGTGCCTGGAGGACCCCTGGAGCGGGAGCAGCAGATACGCAGTATTTT. It codes for CAWRTPGAGAADTQYF.

The rearrangement links TRBV13 to TRBJ2-7; 7 positions agree with TRBD2. J was trimmed by 4 bases and V by 3 bases; bases with no gene match: 6. Per the germline V gene, CDR1 is PRHDT and CDR2 is FYEKMQ (reference sequence). There are 14 residues in the CDR3. The CDR3 spells CASSFGLAAYEQYV. The CDR3, as DNA: TGTGCCAGCAGCTTTGGTCTAGCGGCATACGAGCAGTACGTC.

For this clone: The missing conserved phenylalanine or tryptophan at the end of this CDR3 makes a read error likely. It is unclear where the CDR3 begins or ends on the DNA, so no DNA is shown, and the CDR3 is as TCRdb lists it. This sequence joins TRBV5-3 and TRBJ2-6. TRBV5-3 is marked as an open reading frame, function uncertain. The CDR3 adds up to 12 amino acids, both ends counted. The CDR3 here is CARSLRSGEQSR.

V is TRBV27 and J is TRBJ1-1; D is ambiguous. This CDR3 comprises 13 residues. Trimming pared 6 bases from V and 6 bases from J, leaving 14 bases between. Germline lookup yields CDR1 MNHEY and CDR2 SMNVEV (reference sequence). The CDR3 nucleotides are TGTGCCAGCAGGAGGACGGGGAGACCTGAAGCTTTCTTT. This gives the protein CASRRTGRPEAFF.

V and J are TRBV27 and TRBJ1-1, with 7 bases matching TRBD1. V trimming: 8 bases; J trimming: 1 base; junction bases outside the gene matches: 10. Germline V gives CDR1 MNHEY, CDR2 SMNVEV (reference sequence). The CDR3 is 15 amino acids. The CDR3 region is CASLRRGQSNTEAFF. The CDR3 DNA reads TGTGCCAGCCTGAGGAGGGGACAGTCGAACACTGAAGCTTTCTTT.

The chain is built from TRBV7-3 and TRBJ1-2; D possibly corresponds to TRBD1 (6 bases). There are 14 residues in the CDR3. Germline V gene sequence: CDR1 SGHTA, CDR2 FQGTGA. V was clipped by 0 bases and J by 8 bases, with 13 bases between them. This CDR3 reads CASSLTRGGAGYTF. The CDR3 DNA is TGTGCCAGCAGCTTAACGAGGGGGGGAGCGGGCTACACCTTC.

In this sample, this clone is medium-sized. V and J are TRBV16 and TRBJ1-1; no definite D call. The CDR3 is 14 amino acids. Between the trimmed V and J ends, which lost 2 bases and 4 bases, there was a span of 11 bases. Per the germline V gene, CDR1 is KGHSY and CDR2 is FQNENV. In nucleotides, the CDR3 is TGTGCCAGCAGCCAAGACGCGGGTCTCACTGAAGCTTTCTTT. Translated, it gives CASSQDAGLTEAFF.

The chain is built from TRBV5-1 and TRBJ2-3; 13 positions agree with TRBD2. The germline gives CDR1 SGHRS, CDR2 YFSETQ. This CDR3 is built from 16 residues. The J segment lost 5 bases and the V segment lost 2 bases, leaving 5 bases of the junction unmatched. The CDR3 bases are TGCGCCAGCAGCTTTACTAGCGGGGGGGCCGTAGATACGCAGTATTTT. Its translation: CASSFTSGGAVDTQYF.

The chain employs TRBV6-4 and TRBJ2-3, with 7 positions matching TRBD2. Trimming removed 6 bases from V and 0 bases from J; junction bases left unmatched: 6. Per germline, CDR1 MRHNA and CDR2 SNTAGT. The CDR3 contains 15 residues. The CDR3 nucleotides read TGTGCCAGCAGCTCCGGGGGGACTAGCACAGATACGCAGTATTTT. Protein sequence: CASSSGGTSTDTQYF.

The chain couples TRBV19 to TRBJ1-2, with a possible D match to TRBD1 (5 bases). CDR3 length: 14 residues. CDR1 and CDR2 from the germline V gene are LNHDA and SQIVND (reference sequence). V was trimmed by 6 bases and J by 3 bases, leaving 14 bases between them. CDR3 nucleotide sequence: TGTGCCAGTAGCGGAGCCGGGGGGTACTATGGCTACACCTTC. Residues: CASSGAGGYYGYTF.

This chain uses TRBV21-1 with TRBJ2-1; TRBD1, the D gene given by the table, was not confirmed from the DNA. TRBV21-1 is designated a pseudogene. This CDR3 region has 11 residues. The CDR3 loop is CASRLWAVQFF. The CDR3 DNA reads as TGTGCCAGCAGGCTGTGGGCAGTACAGTTCTTC.

As concerns this clone: Other DNA sequences in the same sample also yield this CDR3. V gene TRBV7-2 combines with J gene TRBJ2-1, with 11 bases identical to TRBD2. The trim removed 5 bases at V and 4 bases at J, leaving 7 bases unmatched. There are 16 residues in the CDR3. Per the germline V gene, CDR1 is SGHTA and CDR2 is FQGNSA. DNA for the CDR3: TGTGCCAGCAGCCCCGCCGGGACTAGCGGATACAATGAGCAGTTCTTC. As protein: CASSPAGTSGYNEQFF.

The table lists this clone with a count of one. The chain is built from TRBV10-3 and TRBJ2-7, with 7 bases matching TRBD1. Germline V gene data show CDR1 as ENHRY and CDR2 as SYGVKD. The CDR3 has 15 amino acids. V shed 6 bases and J 2 bases; nucleotides not matched to a gene: 10. CDR3 residues: CAISLGQARAYEQYF. The DNA of the CDR3 is TGTGCCATCAGCCTCGGACAGGCCCGGGCCTACGAGCAGTACTTC.

The V gene is TRBV12-3 or TRBV12-4, the J gene TRBJ2-1; D unclear. V was shortened by 8 bases and J by 9 bases, with 8 bases between the two germline ends. This CDR3 spans 10 amino acids. Written as DNA, the CDR3 is TGTGCCAGCGCTTGGGGTGAGCAGTTCTTC. Translated: CASAWGEQFF.

The V call is TRBV27, the J call TRBJ1-2; D gene uncertain. Germline lookup yields CDR1 MNHEY and CDR2 SMNVEV (reference sequence). There are 15 residues in the CDR3. The germline V and J ends were trimmed by 4 bases and 5 bases, with 17 bases remaining between them. The CDR3 sequence: CASSSPLAAEYGYTF. The CDR3 nucleotides are TGTGCCAGCAGTTCTCCACTCGCGGCAGAATATGGCTACACCTTC.

This sequence joins TRBV6-1 and TRBJ1-5; no firm D call. The germline V gene encodes CDR1 MNHNS and CDR2 SASEGT. The CDR3 loop spans 14 amino acids. Trimming stripped 3 bases from V and 0 bases from J, with 6 bases between. CDR3 bases: TGTGCCAGCAGTGACAGCTATAGCAATCAGCCCCAGCATTTT. Protein sequence: CASSDSYSNQPQHF.

V and J are TRBV5-6 and TRBJ2-7; D is possibly TRBD1 or TRBD2 (6 bases each). Trimming removed 3 bases from V and 5 bases from J, with 21 bases in between. This CDR3 comprises 16 residues. Germline assignment: CDR1 SGHDT and CDR2 YYEEEE. CDR3 residues: CASSWRMAGGPHEQYF. The CDR3 DNA sequence: TGTGCCAGCAGCTGGAGGATGGCTGGGGGGCCCCACGAGCAGTACTTC.

The chain carries TRBV10-3 and TRBJ2-7; D is ambiguous. This CDR3 has 15 residues. Per the germline V gene, CDR1 is ENHRY and CDR2 is SYGVKD. V lost 3 bases, J lost 1 base, and 13 bases lay in between. This chain's CDR3 is CAISEGNTMSYEQYV. DNA for the CDR3: TGTGCCATCAGTGAAGGCAATACTATGTCCTACGAGCAGTACGTC.

The chain carries TRBV9 and TRBJ2-7; 9 positions match TRBD1. The junction had 3 bases not matched to a gene; V was cut back by 2 bases and J by 6 bases. The CDR3 consists of 13 residues. In germline, CDR1 is SGDLS, CDR2 YYNGEE. The CDR3 bases are TGTGCCAGCAGCGTTACAGGGGGCCCCGAGCAGTACTTC. It encodes CASSVTGGPEQYF.

The rearrangement joins TRBV27 to TRBJ1-6; no definite D call. The CDR3 has 19 residues. Germline V gives CDR1 MNHEY, CDR2 SMNVEV (reference sequence). Trimming pared 4 bases from V and 0 bases from J, leaving 19 bases between. The CDR3 DNA sequence: TGTGCCAGCAGTTCCCGGGCCACGGGTCTTACCTCCTATAATTCACCCCTCCACTTT. This sequence encodes CASSSRATGLTSYNSPLHF.

The gene calls are TRBV9 and TRBJ1-2, with D possibly being TRBD1 (6 bases). CDR3 length: 15 residues. Germline V gene sequence: CDR1 SGDLS, CDR2 YYNGEE. V lost 4 bases and J 1 base, leaving 14 bases between the germline ends. CDR3 in amino acids: CASSSRGQLNYGYTF. CDR3 DNA: TGTGCCAGCAGCTCCCGGGGACAACTTAACTATGGCTACACCTTC. The full variable domain, in which reference TRBV9 and TRBJ1-2 provide the parts outside the CDR3, is DSGVTQTPKHLITATGQRVTLRCSPRSGDLSVYWYQQSLDQGLQFLIQYYNGEERAKGNILERFSAQQFPDLHSELNLSSLELGDSALYFCASSSRGQLNYGYTFGSGTRLTVV.